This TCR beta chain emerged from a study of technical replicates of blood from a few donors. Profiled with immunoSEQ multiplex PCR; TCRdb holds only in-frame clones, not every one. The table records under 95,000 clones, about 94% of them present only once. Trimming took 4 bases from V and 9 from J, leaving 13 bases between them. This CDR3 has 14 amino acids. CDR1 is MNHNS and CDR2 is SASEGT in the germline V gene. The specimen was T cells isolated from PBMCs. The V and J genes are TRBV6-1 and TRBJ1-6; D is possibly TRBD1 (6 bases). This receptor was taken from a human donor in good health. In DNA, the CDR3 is TGTGCCAGCAGTGCAGGGGATCTTAGTTCACCCCTCCACTTT. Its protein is CASSAGDLSSPLHF.